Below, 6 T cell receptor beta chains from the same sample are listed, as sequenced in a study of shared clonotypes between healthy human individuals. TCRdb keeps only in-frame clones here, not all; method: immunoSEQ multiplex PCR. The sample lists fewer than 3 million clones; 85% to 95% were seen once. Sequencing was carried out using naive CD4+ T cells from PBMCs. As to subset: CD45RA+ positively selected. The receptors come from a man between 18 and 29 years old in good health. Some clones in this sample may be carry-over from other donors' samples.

CDR3 nucleotides: TGCGCCAGCAGCTTGGAGGCCGCAACTAATGAAAAACTGTTTTTT. It encodes CASSLEAATNEKLFF. The genes are TRBV5-1 and TRBJ1-4; D call uncertain. V dropped 0 bases and J dropped 0 bases, with 6 bases sitting between them. There are 15 residues in the CDR3. Germline loops: CDR1 SGHRS, CDR2 YFSETQ.

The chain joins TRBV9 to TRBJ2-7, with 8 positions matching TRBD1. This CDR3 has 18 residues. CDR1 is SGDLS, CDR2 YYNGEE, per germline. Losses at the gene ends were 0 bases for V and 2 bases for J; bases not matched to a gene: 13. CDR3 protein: CASSVASGWTGPAYEQYF. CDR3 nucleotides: TGTGCCAGCAGCGTAGCCTCTGGGTGGACAGGGCCAGCCTACGAGCAGTACTTC.

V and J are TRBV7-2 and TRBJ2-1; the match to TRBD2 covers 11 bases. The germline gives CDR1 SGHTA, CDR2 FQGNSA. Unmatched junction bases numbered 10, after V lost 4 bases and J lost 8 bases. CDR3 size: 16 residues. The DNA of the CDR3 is TGTGCCAGCAGCTCCCAACTAACTAGCGGGAGACATGAGCAGTTCTTC. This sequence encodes CASSSQLTSGRHEQFF.

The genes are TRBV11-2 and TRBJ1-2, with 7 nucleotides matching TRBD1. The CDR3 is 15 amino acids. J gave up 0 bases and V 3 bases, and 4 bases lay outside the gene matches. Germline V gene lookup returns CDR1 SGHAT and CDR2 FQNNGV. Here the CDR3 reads CASSLTTGSNYGYTF. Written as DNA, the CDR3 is TGTGCCAGCAGCTTGACGACAGGGTCTAACTATGGCTACACCTTC.

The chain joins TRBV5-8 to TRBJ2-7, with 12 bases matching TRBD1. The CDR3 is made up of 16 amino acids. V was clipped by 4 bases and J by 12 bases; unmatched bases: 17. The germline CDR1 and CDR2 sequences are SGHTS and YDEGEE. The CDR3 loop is CASSPGTGGFTPDAYF. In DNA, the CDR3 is TGTGCCAGCAGCCCCGGGACAGGGGGCTTTACCCCGGATGCGTACTTC.

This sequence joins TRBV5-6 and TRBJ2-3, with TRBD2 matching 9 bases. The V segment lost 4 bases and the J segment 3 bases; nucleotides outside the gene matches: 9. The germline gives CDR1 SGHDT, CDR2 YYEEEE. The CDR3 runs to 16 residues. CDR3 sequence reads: CASSVLAGALTDTQYF. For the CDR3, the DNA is TGTGCCAGCAGCGTATTAGCGGGAGCACTAACAGATACGCAGTATTTT.